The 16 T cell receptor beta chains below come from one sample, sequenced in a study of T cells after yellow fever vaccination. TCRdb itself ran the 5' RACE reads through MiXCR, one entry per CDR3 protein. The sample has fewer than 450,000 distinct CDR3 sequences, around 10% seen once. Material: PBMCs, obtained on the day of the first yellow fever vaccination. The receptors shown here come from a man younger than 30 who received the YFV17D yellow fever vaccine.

As DNA, the CDR3 is TGCGCCAGCAGCCAAGACCGACATCGGAATCAGCCCCAGCATTTT. This translates into CASSQDRHRNQPQHF. The chain carries TRBV4-3 and TRBJ1-5; no firm D call. Trimming pared 0 bases from V and 4 bases from J, leaving 10 bases between. CDR1 and CDR2 from the germline V gene are LGHNA and YSLEER. The CDR3 covers 15 residues.

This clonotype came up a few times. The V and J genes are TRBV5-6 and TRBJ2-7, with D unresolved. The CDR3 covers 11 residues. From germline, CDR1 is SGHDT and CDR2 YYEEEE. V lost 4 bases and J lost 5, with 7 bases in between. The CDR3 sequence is CASSQLNEQYF. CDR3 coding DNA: TGTGCCAGCAGCCAGTTAAACGAGCAGTACTTC.

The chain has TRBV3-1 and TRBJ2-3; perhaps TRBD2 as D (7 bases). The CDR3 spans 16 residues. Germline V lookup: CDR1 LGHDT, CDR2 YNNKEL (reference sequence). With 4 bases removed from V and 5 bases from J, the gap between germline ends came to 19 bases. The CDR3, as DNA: TGTGCCAGCAGCCGATGGGCGGGGGCGGTTCAAGATACGCAGTATTTT. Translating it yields CASSRWAGAVQDTQYF.

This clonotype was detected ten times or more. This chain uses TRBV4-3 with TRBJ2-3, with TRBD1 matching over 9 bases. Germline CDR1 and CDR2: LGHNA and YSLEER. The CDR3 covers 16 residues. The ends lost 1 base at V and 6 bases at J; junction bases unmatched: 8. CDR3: CASSQGRRQGVDTQYF. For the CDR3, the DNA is TGCGCCAGCAGCCAAGGAAGGAGACAGGGGGTTGATACGCAGTATTTT.

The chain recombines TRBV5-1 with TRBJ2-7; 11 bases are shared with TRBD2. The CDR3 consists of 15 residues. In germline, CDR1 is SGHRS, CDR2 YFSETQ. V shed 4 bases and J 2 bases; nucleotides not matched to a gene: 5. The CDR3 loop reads CASSRGTSGPYEQYF. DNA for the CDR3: TGCGCCAGCAGCAGAGGGACTAGCGGCCCCTACGAGCAGTACTTC. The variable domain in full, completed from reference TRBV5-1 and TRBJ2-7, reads KAGVTQTPRYLIKTRGQQVTLSCSPISGHRSVSWYQQTPGQGLQFLFEYFSETQRNKGNFPGRFSGRQFSNSRSEMNVSTLELGDSALYLCASSRGTSGPYEQYFGPGTRLTVT.

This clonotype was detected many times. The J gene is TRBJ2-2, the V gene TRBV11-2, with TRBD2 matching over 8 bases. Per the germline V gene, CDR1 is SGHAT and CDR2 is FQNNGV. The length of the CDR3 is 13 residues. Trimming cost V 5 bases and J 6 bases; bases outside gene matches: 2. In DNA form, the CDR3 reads TGTGCCAGCAGCCCGGGGGGGGCCGGGGAGCTGTTTTTT. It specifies CASSPGGAGELFF.

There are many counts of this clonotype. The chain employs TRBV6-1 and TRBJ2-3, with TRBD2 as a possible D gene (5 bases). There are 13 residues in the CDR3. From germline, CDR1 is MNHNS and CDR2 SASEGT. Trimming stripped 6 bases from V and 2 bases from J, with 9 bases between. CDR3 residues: CASRLAPTDTQYF. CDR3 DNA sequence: TGTGCCAGCAGGCTAGCACCCACAGATACGCAGTATTTT.

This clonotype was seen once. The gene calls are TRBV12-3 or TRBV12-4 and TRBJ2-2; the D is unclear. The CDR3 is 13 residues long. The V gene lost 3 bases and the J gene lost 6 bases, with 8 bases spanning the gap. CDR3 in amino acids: CASSLIGPGELFF. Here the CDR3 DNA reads TGTGCCAGCAGTTTGATCGGGCCCGGGGAGCTGTTTTTT.

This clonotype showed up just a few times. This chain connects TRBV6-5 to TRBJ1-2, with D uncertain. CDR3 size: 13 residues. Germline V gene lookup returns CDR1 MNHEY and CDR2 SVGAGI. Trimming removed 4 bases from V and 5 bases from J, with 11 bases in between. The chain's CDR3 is CASSSPGWYGYTF. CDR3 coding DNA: TGTGCCAGCAGTTCCCCAGGCTGGTATGGCTACACCTTC.

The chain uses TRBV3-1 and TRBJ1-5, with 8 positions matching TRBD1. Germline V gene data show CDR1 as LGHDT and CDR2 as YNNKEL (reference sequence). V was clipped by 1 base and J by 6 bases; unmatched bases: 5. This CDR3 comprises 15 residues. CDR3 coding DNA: TGTGCCAGCAGCCAAGGACAGGGGCTAAGTCAGCCCCAGCATTTT. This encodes CASSQGQGLSQPQHF.

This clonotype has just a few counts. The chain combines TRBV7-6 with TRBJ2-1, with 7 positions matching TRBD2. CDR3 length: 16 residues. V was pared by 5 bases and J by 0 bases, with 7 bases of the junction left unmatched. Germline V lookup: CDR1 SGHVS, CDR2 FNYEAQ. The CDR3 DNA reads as TGTGCCAGCAGCGCGAGCGGGGCTAGCTCCTACAATGAGCAGTTCTTC. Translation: CASSASGASSYNEQFF.

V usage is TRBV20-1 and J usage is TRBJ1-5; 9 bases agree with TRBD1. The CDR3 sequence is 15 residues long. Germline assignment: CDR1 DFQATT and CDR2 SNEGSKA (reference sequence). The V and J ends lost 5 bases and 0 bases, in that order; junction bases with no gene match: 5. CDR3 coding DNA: TGCAGTGCTGGGACAGGGACATATAGCAATCAGCCCCAGCATTTT. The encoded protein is CSAGTGTYSNQPQHF.

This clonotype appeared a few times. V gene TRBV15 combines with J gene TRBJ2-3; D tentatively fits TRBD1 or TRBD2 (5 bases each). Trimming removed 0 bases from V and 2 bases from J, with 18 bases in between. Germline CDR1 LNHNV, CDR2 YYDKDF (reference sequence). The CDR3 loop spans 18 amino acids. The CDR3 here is CATSRDLRYPGPTDTQYF. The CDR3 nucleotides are TGTGCCACCAGCAGAGATCTCCGCTACCCGGGGCCCACAGATACGCAGTATTTT.

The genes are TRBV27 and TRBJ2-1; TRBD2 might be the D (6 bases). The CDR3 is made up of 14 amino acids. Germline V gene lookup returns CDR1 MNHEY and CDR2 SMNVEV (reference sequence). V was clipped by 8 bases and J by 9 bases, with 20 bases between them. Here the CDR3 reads CASQNIVGRGEQFF. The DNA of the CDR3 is TGTGCCAGCCAAAACATAGTGGGGCGGGGTGAGCAGTTCTTC.

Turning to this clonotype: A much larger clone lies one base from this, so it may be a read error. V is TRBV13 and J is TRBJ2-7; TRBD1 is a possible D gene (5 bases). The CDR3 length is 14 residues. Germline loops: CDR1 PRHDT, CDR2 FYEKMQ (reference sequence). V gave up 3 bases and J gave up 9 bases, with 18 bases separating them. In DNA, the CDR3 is TGTGCCAGCAGCTTGGCCAGCAGGGCGTGGGTGCAGTACTTC. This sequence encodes CASSLASRAWVQYF.

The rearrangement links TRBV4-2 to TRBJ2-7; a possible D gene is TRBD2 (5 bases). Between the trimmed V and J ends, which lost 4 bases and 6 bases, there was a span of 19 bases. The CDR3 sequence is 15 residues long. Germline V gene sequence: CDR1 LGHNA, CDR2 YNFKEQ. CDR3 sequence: CASSPRKGSLGEQYF. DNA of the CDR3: TGTGCCAGCAGCCCTCGAAAAGGGAGTCTGGGCGAGCAGTACTTC.